Listed below are T cell receptor beta chains from one sample, sequenced in a study of blood T cell repertoires in COVID-19. This table comes from immunoSEQ multiplex PCR, and its TCRdb copy is limited to in-frame clones, with some not included. The top ten hold approximately 4.7% of the sample, which has 360,000 or so clones, around 83% seen once. Sequenced sample: PBMCs or T cells enriched from blood (not recorded which). The receptors here all came from a woman aged 45-65 years who had recovered from COVID-19. CDR3s include the opening cysteine and the closing phenylalanine or tryptophan. The D gene is left open where the match is weak. Not all rows give a size; the values are once, few, many and, for expanded clones, a class.

>.|.|TRBV19|TRBJ1-2
TGTGCCAGTAGGAAAGGGGCCGCTAACTATGGCTACACCTTC
CASRKGAANYGYTF
>.|.|TRBV5-6|TRBJ1-2
TGTGCCAGCAGCTTGGCTGGGGCCCTCTATGGCTACACCTTC
CASSLAGALYGYTF
>.|.|TRBV5-1|TRBJ2-3
TGCGCCAGCAGCTCTGGGACTTCCTACACAGATACGCAGTATTTT
CASSSGTSYTDTQYF
>.|.|TRBV5-4|TRBJ1-4
TGTGCCAGCAGCTTGACAGGGCAAGGCTTTAATGAAAAACTGTTTTTT
CASSLTGQGFNEKLFF
>.|.|TRBV9|TRBJ1-4
TGTGCCAGCAGCGTAGCGGGGGTCCCTGAAAAACTGTTTTTT
CASSVAGVPEKLFF
>few|.|TRBV30|TRBJ1-5
TGTGCCTGGAGTGGTCACTTCGATCAGCCCCAGCATTTT
CAWSGHFDQPQHF
>once|.|TRBV15|TRBJ2-3
TGTGCCACCAGCAGACCCAATGGGACTCCAAGGTTT
CATSRPNGTPRF
>once|.|TRBV3-1/TRBV3-2|TRBJ2-1
TGTGCCACCTCGGTTTTCGCTGACAATGAGCAGTTCTTC
CATSVFADNEQFF
>.|TRBD2|TRBV30|TRBJ2-3
TGTGCCTGGAGTCCTGGCGGGGGATCAGATACGCAGTATTTT
CAWSPGGGSDTQYF
>.|.|TRBV29-1|TRBJ1-1
TGCAGCGCCGTTGTGGGAGACAGGGAAGCTTTCTTT
CSAVVGDREAFF
>.|.|TRBV11-2|TRBJ2-6
TGTGCCAGCAGCTTAGTAGGGAGCGCTGGGGCCAACGTCCTGACTTTC
CASSLVGSAGANVLTF
>.|.|TRBV15|TRBJ2-7
TGTGCCACCAGCAGAGATCAGGGCTACGAGCAGTACTTC
CATSRDQGYEQYF
>.|.|TRBV6-5|TRBJ1-1
TGTGCCAGCAGCCGGCGGTTGGAGCACACTGAAGCTTTCTTT
CASSRRLEHTEAFF
>.|.|TRBV5-1|TRBJ2-5
TGCGCCAGCACCAACCCCCCCGGGACAATACAAGAGACCCAGTACTTC
CASTNPPGTIQETQYF
>once|TRBD2|TRBV6-2/TRBV6-3|TRBJ2-7
TGTGCCAGCAGCCCGGGAGGAACCTCCTACGAGCAGTACTTC
CASSPGGTSYEQYF
>.|.|TRBV27|TRBJ1-1
TGTGCCAGCAGCTACAGTCGGTATTCGGACACTGAAGCTTTCTTT
CASSYSRYSDTEAFF
>.|TRBD1|TRBV10-3|TRBJ2-2
TGTGCCATCAGCCCGTCTCCGGGACAGGGCCAAGATAAAAACACCGGGGAGCTGTTTTTT
CAISPSPGQGQDKNTGELFF
>.|TRBD1|TRBV29-1|TRBJ2-7
TGCAGCGTTGACGCCGCCGACAGGGGGGTGTCCTACGAGCAGTACTTC
CSVDAADRGVSYEQYF
>.|TRBD1|TRBV27|TRBJ2-1
TGTGCCAGCAGTACTAGACAGGGGATCTACAATGAGCAGTTCTTC
CASSTRQGIYNEQFF
>.|.|TRBV7-3|TRBJ1-1
TGTGCCAGCAGCGGCACACCTGGACAGAACACTGAAGCTTTCTTT
CASSGTPGQNTEAFF
>.|.|TRBV2|TRBJ1-2
TGTGCCAGCAGTGAAGCGGGAGGGTATGGCTACACCTTC
CASSEAGGYGYTF
>.|.|TRBV4-1|TRBJ1-3
TGCGCCAGCAGCCAAGATAGTGTCTCTGGAAACACCATATATTTT
CASSQDSVSGNTIYF
>.|.|TRBV14|TRBJ2-5
TGTGCCAGCAGCCAAATCGGAGGTGGGCTAGGGGAGACCCAGTACTTC
CASSQIGGGLGETQYF
>.|.|TRBV18|TRBJ1-3
TGTGCCAGCTCACCAGGGACAAAGAGAAACACCATATATTTT
CASSPGTKRNTIYF
>.|TRBD1|TRBV5-6|TRBJ1-2
TGTGCCAGCAGCTGGAACGGGGACAGAGCTAACTATGGCTACACCTTC
CASSWNGDRANYGYTF
>.|TRBD2|TRBV7-2|TRBJ2-5
TGTGCCAGCAGTCCAACTAGCGGGAGAACGTATGAGACCCAGTACTTC
CASSPTSGRTYETQYF
>.|.|TRBV3-1/TRBV3-2|TRBJ1-6
TGTGCCAGCAGCAAGCAACCTTATGCTTCACCCCTCCACTTT
CASSKQPYASPLHF
>once|TRBD2|TRBV7-9|TRBJ2-3
TGTGCCAGCAGCTTAGCCCCTCTACTAGCGGGAGGGTCGGATACGCAGTATTTT
CASSLAPLLAGGSDTQYF
>.|TRBD2|TRBV7-2|TRBJ2-1
TGTGCCAGCAGCTTATTCCTAGCGGGCAATGAGCAGTTCTTC
CASSLFLAGNEQFF
>.|.|TRBV21-1|TRBJ2-5
TGTGCCAGCAGCCCTCCGATTGAGGGATGTCAAGAGACCCAGTACTTC
CASSPPIEGCQETQYF
>.|.|TRBV11-2|TRBJ1-1
TGTGCCAGCAGCTTGGAGGGGAGGGACACTGAAGCTTTCTTT
CASSLEGRDTEAFF
>.|TRBD1|TRBV27|TRBJ1-1
TGTGCCAGCAGAACGACAGGGGGCACTGAAGCTTTCTTT
CASRTTGGTEAFF
>.|.|TRBV7-2|TRBJ1-2
TGTGCCAGCAGCTTAGGCAGGGGTGCGGATGGCTACACCTTC
CASSLGRGADGYTF
>.|.|TRBV18|TRBJ1-1
TGTGCCAGCTCACCGGGCCCTTGGATGAACACTGAAGCTTTCTTT
CASSPGPWMNTEAFF
>few|.|TRBV4-1|TRBJ1-1
TGCGCCAGCAGCCAAGAGAGGCCGGGTCGCACGAACACTGAAGCTTTCTTT
CASSQERPGRTNTEAFF
>.|.|TRBV7-9|TRBJ2-1
TGTGCCAGCAGCCGCTGGGACACCTACAATGAGCAGTTCTTC
CASSRWDTYNEQFF
>.|.|TRBV7-9|TRBJ1-1
TGTGCCAGCAGCTTGGGTCAGGGGATAGCTGAAGCTTTCTTT
CASSLGQGIAEAFF
>.|TRBD1|TRBV30|TRBJ1-2
TGTGCCTGGAGTGTACTTGGACAGGGGGCGATTAATGGCTACACCTTC
CAWSVLGQGAINGYTF
>.|TRBD1|TRBV29-1|TRBJ1-1
TGCAGCGTTGGGGGACAGGGGGCGATTGGGATGAACACTGAAGCTTTCTTT
CSVGGQGAIGMNTEAFF
>.|.|TRBV5-4|TRBJ2-5
TGTGCCAGCAGCCCAGGGGTGGATTATTGGGAGACCCAGTACTTC
CASSPGVDYWETQYF
>.|TRBD1|TRBV6-5|TRBJ2-3
TGTGCCAGCAGCTCCGGGACAGGGGGCGCAGATACGCAGTATTTT
CASSSGTGGADTQYF
>.|TRBD1|TRBV29-1|TRBJ1-2
TGCAGCGCCGCCGGGAGGGGACAGAACTATGGCTACACCTTC
CSAAGRGQNYGYTF
>.|.|TRBV7-9|TRBJ1-5
TGTGCCAGCAGCATTAGCACGAAGGGGAGCAATCAGCCCCAGCATTTT
CASSISTKGSNQPQHF
>.|TRBD2|TRBV7-2|TRBJ2-5
TGTGCCAGCAGCTCTCCGGGACTAGCGGGAGGGGGGGGAAAGACCCAGTACTTC
CASSSPGLAGGGGKTQYF
>few|.|TRBV30|TRBJ1-6
TGTGCCTGGACCGGGACACAAAATTCACCCCTCCACTTT
CAWTGTQNSPLHF
>few|.|TRBV19|TRBJ1-1
TGTGCCAGTAGTAGGCAGGGTTTGAACACTGAAGCTTTCTTT
CASSRQGLNTEAFF
>few|.|TRBV5-5|TRBJ1-1
TGTGCCAGCAACGAAAACAAGAACACTGAAGCTTTCTTT
CASNENKNTEAFF
>.|TRBD1|TRBV7-9|TRBJ1-5
TGTGCCAGCAGCTCGGGGACAGTCCATCAGCCCCAGCATTTT
CASSSGTVHQPQHF
>.|TRBD2|TRBV10-2|TRBJ2-1
TGCGCCAGCAGTGATCCCCAAGGACTAGCGGGAGACGTAGGGTTCTTC
CASSDPQGLAGDVGFF